This TCR beta chain was recovered during a study of PD-L1 blockade in urothelial cancer. Looking at the study overall: Patients' atezolizumab regimen, 1,200 mg intravenously every 3 weeks, began in 2014. The authors examined blood 3 weeks (second dose) and 6 weeks after treatment start.

This clone was found a few times. Its antigen is currently unknown. Method: immunoSEQ multiplex PCR; TCRdb's copy keeps in-frame clones and lacks some. This table holds 100,000 or so clones, 91% found once. General study findings and limits: At 3 weeks on treatment, tumor-associated clones expanded more with durable benefit.

Each patient presented with locally advanced or metastatic urothelial carcinoma. V was trimmed by 0 bases and J by 1 base, leaving 9 bases between them. The CDR3 loop spans 15 amino acids. The germline CDR1 and CDR2 sequences are SGHTA and FQGTGA. Sequences were derived from PBMCs, sampled around atezolizumab (anti-PD-L1) treatment. The chain joins TRBV7-3 to TRBJ1-1, with D possibly matching TRBD1 (5 bases). This TCR derives from a woman of 80 years or more with urothelial cancer. CDR3 in amino acids: CASSLTGGGNTEAFF. The CDR3 DNA follows: TGTGCCAGCAGCTTAACGGGCGGGGGGAACACTGAAGCTTTCTTT. Complete variable domain (other parts from reference TRBV7-3 and TRBJ1-1): GAGVSQTPSNKVTEKGKYVELRCDPISGHTALYWYRQSLGQGPEFLIYFQGTGAADDSGLPNDRFFAVRPEGSVSTLKIQRTERGDSAVYLCASSLTGGGNTEAFFGQGTRLTVV.